The clone carrying this T cell receptor (beta chain) was detected only a few times. Antigen: not known. The source of the sample is a study of a mutant IDH1 vaccine in newly diagnosed glioma. Looking at the study overall: Males made up 62.5% and females about 40% of treated patients, whose mean age was around 40 years. Earlier treatment was radiotherapy, temozolomide, or both, with most getting both.

Overall study findings and caveats: Top-clonotype changes in peripheral T cells seemed unrelated to pseudoprogression.

Sample time point: week 35, safety follow-up. All doses held 300 ug of mutant IDH1 20-mer peptide, with topical imiquimod. Patients had eight vaccinations, in weeks 1, 3, 5, 7, 11, 15, 19 and 23. CDR1 and CDR2 from the germline V gene are MNHEY and SVGAGI. This CDR3 is 13 amino acids long. V dropped 5 bases and J dropped 4 bases, with 9 bases sitting between them. Profiling relied on immunoSEQ multiplex PCR, and the TCRdb table lists in-frame clones only, not all of them. The repertoire holds 50,000 to 65,000 clones, with about 90% as singletons. The chain employs TRBV6-5 and TRBJ1-5; TRBD1 is a possible D gene (6 bases). This material consisted of PBMCs, taken from a glioma patient whose treatment included an IDH1 peptide vaccine. The clonotype comes from a man aged 35-49 years with glioma. CDR3 residues: CASSPDRNQPQHF. The DNA for the CDR3 is TGTGCCAGCAGTCCCGACAGGAATCAGCCCCAGCATTTT.